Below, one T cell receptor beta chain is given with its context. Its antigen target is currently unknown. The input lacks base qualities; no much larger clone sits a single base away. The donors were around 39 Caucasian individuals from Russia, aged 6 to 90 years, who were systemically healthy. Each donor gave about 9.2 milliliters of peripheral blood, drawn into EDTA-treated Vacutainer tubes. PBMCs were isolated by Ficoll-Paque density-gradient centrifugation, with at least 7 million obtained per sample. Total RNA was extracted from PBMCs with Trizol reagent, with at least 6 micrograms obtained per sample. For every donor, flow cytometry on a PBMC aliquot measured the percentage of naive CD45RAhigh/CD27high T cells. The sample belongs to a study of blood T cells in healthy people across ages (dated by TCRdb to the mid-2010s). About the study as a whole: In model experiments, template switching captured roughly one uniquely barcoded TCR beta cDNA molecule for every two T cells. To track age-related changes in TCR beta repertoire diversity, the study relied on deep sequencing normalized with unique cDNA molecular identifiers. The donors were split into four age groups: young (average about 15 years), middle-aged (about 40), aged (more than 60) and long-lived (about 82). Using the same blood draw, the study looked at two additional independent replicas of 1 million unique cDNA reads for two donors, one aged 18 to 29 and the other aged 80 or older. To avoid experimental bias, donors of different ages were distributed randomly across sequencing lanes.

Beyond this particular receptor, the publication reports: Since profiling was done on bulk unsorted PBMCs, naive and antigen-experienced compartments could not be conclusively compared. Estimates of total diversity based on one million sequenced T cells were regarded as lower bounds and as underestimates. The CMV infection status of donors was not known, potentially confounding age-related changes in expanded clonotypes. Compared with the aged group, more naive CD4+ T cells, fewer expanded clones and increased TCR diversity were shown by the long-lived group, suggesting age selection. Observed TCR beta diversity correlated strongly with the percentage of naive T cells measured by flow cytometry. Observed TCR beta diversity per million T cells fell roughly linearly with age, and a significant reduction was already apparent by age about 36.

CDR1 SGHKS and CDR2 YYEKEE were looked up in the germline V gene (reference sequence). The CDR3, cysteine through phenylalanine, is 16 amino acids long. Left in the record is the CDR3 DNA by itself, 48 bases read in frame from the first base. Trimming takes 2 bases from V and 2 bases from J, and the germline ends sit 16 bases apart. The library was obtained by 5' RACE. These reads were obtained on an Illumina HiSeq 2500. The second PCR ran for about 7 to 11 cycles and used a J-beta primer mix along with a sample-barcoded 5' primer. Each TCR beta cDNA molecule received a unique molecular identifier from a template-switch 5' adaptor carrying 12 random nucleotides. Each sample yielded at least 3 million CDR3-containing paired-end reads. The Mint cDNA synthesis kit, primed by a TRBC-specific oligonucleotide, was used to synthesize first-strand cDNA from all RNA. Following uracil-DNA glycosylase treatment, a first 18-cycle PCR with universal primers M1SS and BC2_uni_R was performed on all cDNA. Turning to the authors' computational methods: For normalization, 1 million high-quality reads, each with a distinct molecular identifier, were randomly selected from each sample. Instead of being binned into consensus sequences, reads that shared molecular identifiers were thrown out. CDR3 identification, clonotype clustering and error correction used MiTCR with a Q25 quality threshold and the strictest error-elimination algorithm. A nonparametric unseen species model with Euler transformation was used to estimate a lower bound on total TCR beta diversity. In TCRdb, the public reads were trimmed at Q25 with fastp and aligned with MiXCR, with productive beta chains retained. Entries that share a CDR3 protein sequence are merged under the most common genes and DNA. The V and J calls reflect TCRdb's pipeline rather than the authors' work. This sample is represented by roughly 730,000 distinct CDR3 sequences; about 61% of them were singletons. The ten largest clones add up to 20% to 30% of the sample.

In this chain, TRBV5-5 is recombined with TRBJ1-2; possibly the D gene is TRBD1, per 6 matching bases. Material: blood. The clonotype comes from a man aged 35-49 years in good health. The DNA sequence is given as TGTGCCAGCAGCTTAATGAGGGCAGGGGTCAACTATGGCTACACCTTC. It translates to CASSLMRAGVNYGYTF. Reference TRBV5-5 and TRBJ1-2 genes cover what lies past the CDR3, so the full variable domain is DAGVTQSPTHLIKTRGQQVTLRCSPISGHKSVSWYQQVLGQGPQFIFQYYEKEERGRGNFPDRFSARQFPNYSSELNVNALLLGDSALYLCASSLMRAGVNYGYTFGSGTRLTVV.